The 5 T cell receptor beta chains below were found in one sample sequenced in a study of T cell responses to AZD1222 COVID-19 vaccine. Data came from immunoSEQ multiplex PCR; TCRdb stores just in-frame clones and leaves some out. The sample holds about 120,000 clones, approximately 85% seen once. Specimen: peripheral blood, collected on day 0 of MenACWY control vaccination. Every receptor here comes from an adult in good health.

The table lists this clone with a few counts. The J gene is TRBJ1-2, the V gene TRBV2; 7 bases match TRBD1. CDR3 length: 14 residues. The trim removed 4 bases at V and 4 bases at J, leaving 6 bases unmatched. From germline, CDR1 is SNHLY and CDR2 FYNNEI. CDR3 loop: CASSVEGQSYGYTF. The CDR3, as DNA: TGTGCCAGCAGTGTTGAGGGACAGAGCTATGGCTACACCTTC.

This clone was detected once. The V and J genes are TRBV29-1 and TRBJ1-2; TRBD1 matches 7 bases. The CDR3 is made up of 13 amino acids. Germline values: CDR1 SQVTM, CDR2 ANQGSEA. Germline trimming cut 5 bases from V and 1 base from J; bases unmatched to any gene: 4. The CDR3 loop is CSVKGQYNYGYTF. In nucleotides, the CDR3 is TGCAGCGTTAAGGGACAGTATAACTATGGCTACACCTTC.

The chain joins TRBV11-2 to TRBJ2-3; D is undetermined. This CDR3 has 16 amino acids. V was shortened by 0 bases and J by 0 bases, with 10 bases between the two germline ends. Germline assignment: CDR1 SGHAT and CDR2 FQNNGV. Written as DNA, the CDR3 is TGTGCCAGCAGCTTAGACGGCCCGTTTAGCACAGATACGCAGTATTTT. This translates into CASSLDGPFSTDTQYF.

V is TRBV6-5 and J is TRBJ1-2, with TRBD1 identical over 8 bases. The germline gives CDR1 MNHEY, CDR2 SVGAGI. The CDR3 runs to 15 residues. The J segment lost 4 bases and the V segment lost 2 bases, leaving 6 bases of the junction unmatched. The CDR3 coding sequence is TGTGCCAGCAGTTACAACGACAGGGGTGCCTATGGCTACACCTTC. Translating it yields CASSYNDRGAYGYTF.

This CDR3 is CASSTGLAGGFFLGELFF. The CDR3 coding sequence is TGTGCCAGCAGCACCGGACTAGCGGGGGGTTTTTTTTTAGGGGAGCTGTTTTTT. V usage is TRBV5-6 and J usage is TRBJ2-2, with TRBD2 matching over 14 bases. This CDR3 contains 18 residues. CDR1 SGHDT and CDR2 YYEEEE come from the germline V gene. Trimming removed 4 bases from V and 8 bases from J; junction bases left unmatched: 13.